These 32 T cell receptor beta chains were all obtained from the same sample, sequenced in a study of blood T cell repertoires in COVID-19. Clones were read by immunoSEQ multiplex PCR, and TCRdb kept only the in-frame ones, dropping some. The table lists 50,000 to 60,000 clones, roughly four fifths of them singletons, with approximately 27% in the top ten. Input material: peripheral blood. These receptors were obtained from a woman of 80 years or more with COVID-19, enrolled during active disease.

The V gene is TRBV19, the J gene TRBJ1-5; 7 nucleotides line up with TRBD1. The CDR3 loop spans 16 amino acids. Germline CDR1 is LNHDA and CDR2 is SQIVND (reference sequence). V gave up 6 bases and J gave up 6 bases; unmatched junction bases: 14. CDR3 DNA: TGTGCCAGTAGACCTAGAACAGGGGCCACCGGTCAGCCCCAGCATTTT. It yields the protein CASRPRTGATGQPQHF.

V is TRBV19 and J is TRBJ2-5; no clear D. Trimming stripped 5 bases from V and 1 base from J, with 5 bases between. The CDR3 is 12 residues long. Germline lookup yields CDR1 LNHDA and CDR2 SQIVND (reference sequence). The CDR3: CASSERQETQYF. The CDR3 bases are TGTGCCAGTAGTGAGCGCCAAGAGACCCAGTACTTC.

This clone was recorded a few times. The rearrangement joins TRBV6-6 to TRBJ2-7, with D unresolved. Trimming took 7 bases from V and 5 from J, leaving 12 bases between them. Germline V lookup: CDR1 MNHNY, CDR2 SVGAGI (reference sequence). The CDR3 is 12 residues long. In nucleotides, the CDR3 is TGTGCCAGCACCTACTCGGCCCACGAGCAGTACTTC. Its translation is CASTYSAHEQYF.

The V gene is TRBV3-1 (or the pseudogene TRBV3-2), the J gene TRBJ2-1; no firm D call. This CDR3 has 13 residues. Trimming pared 2 bases from V and 2 bases from J, leaving 4 bases between. In germline, CDR1 is LGHDT, CDR2 YNNKEL (reference sequence). CDR3 amino acids: CASSQITYNEQFF. CDR3 DNA sequence: TGTGCCAGCAGCCAAATCACCTACAATGAGCAGTTCTTC.

CDR3 protein: CASSSPPNRPGEQYF. The CDR3 region has the DNA TGTGCCAGCAGTTCACCCCCCAATCGCCCGGGGGAGCAGTACTTC. The V call is TRBV28, the J call TRBJ2-7; tentative D call: TRBD2 (5 bases). The CDR3 sequence is 15 residues long. The germline V gene encodes CDR1 MDHEN and CDR2 SYDVKM. Trimming cost V 4 bases and J 7 bases, with 20 bases left between them.

This CDR3 reads CASSTSGTSYNEQFF. The CDR3 nucleotides are TGCGCCAGCAGCACTAGCGGGACATCCTACAATGAGCAGTTCTTC. The chain employs TRBV5-1 and TRBJ2-1; 10 nucleotides match TRBD2. V shed 4 bases, J shed 1 base, and the junction held 2 bases outside the gene matches. The CDR3 runs 15 residues. Germline V gene sequence: CDR1 SGHRS, CDR2 YFSETQ.

The chain carries TRBV5-1 and TRBJ2-3; no definite D call. V lost 0 bases to trimming and J lost 0 bases, with 5 bases between them. Germline lookup yields CDR1 SGHRS and CDR2 YFSETQ. The CDR3 is 14 residues long. The CDR3 region is CASSLDKSTDTQYF. The CDR3 coding sequence is TGCGCCAGCAGCTTGGACAAGAGCACAGATACGCAGTATTTT.

This chain links TRBV9 with TRBJ1-2; D is undetermined. V was trimmed by 0 bases and J by 2 bases, leaving 8 bases between them. The CDR3 consists of 14 residues. CDR1 and CDR2 (germline): SGDLS, YYNGEE. The CDR3 sequence is CASSVGRGNYGYTF. The CDR3 region has the DNA TGTGCCAGCAGCGTAGGTCGGGGAAACTATGGCTACACCTTC.

This chain connects TRBV30 to TRBJ1-3; no firm D call. CDR3 length: 14 amino acids. Per the germline V gene, CDR1 is GTSNPN and CDR2 is SVGIG (reference sequence). Between the trimmed V and J ends, which lost 2 bases and 0 bases, there was a span of 8 bases. The CDR3 here is CAWSKAYSGNTIYF. The CDR3 nucleotides are TGTGCCTGGAGTAAAGCCTACTCTGGAAACACCATATATTTT.

The CDR3 loop reads CASSLRRVAGVGETQYF. CDR3 DNA sequence: TGTGCCAGCAGTCTTCGACGGGTAGCGGGAGTCGGGGAGACCCAGTACTTC. V usage is TRBV2 and J usage is TRBJ2-5; 9 positions agree with TRBD2. This CDR3 comprises 17 residues. With V trimmed by 5 bases and J by 5 bases, 15 bases remained unmatched. Germline CDR1 SNHLY, CDR2 FYNNEI.

The sample holds many counts of this clone. The rearrangement uses TRBV7-9 and TRBJ2-7; 8 bases fit TRBD1. This CDR3 contains 16 residues. Germline loops: CDR1 SEHNR, CDR2 FQNEAQ (reference sequence). The J segment lost 2 bases and the V segment lost 6 bases, leaving 12 bases of the junction unmatched. CDR3 nucleotide sequence: TGTGCCAGCAGGTACTACAGACAGGGGAAGACCTACGAGCAGTACTTC. Translated, it gives CASRYYRQGKTYEQYF.

The gene calls are TRBV15 and TRBJ1-4, with 7 bases fitting TRBD1. The length of the CDR3 is 14 residues. Germline CDR1 is LNHNV and CDR2 is YYDKDF (reference sequence). With V trimmed by 7 bases and J by 5 bases, 7 bases remained unmatched. DNA of the CDR3: TGTGCCACCAACCAGGGACAGAACAATGAAAAACTGTTTTTT. This sequence encodes CATNQGQNNEKLFF.

This clone has a handful of counts. The gene calls are TRBV5-1 and TRBJ1-1, with D uncertain. Germline V gene data show CDR1 as SGHRS and CDR2 as YFSETQ. Trimming took 0 bases from V and 4 from J, leaving 7 bases between them. The CDR3 has 13 amino acids. The CDR3 DNA reads TGCGCCAGCAGCTTGGCGCAGGCCACTGAAGCTTTCTTT. It is translated as CASSLAQATEAFF.

This clone was counted a single time. The chain joins TRBV7-4 to TRBJ2-7; 7 positions match TRBD1. Trimming took 2 bases from V and 2 from J; bases not matched to a gene: 9. This CDR3 comprises 16 residues. From germline, CDR1 is SGHVT and CDR2 SQSDAQ. The CDR3 region is CASSLRIGQEPYEQYF. CDR3 nucleotides: TGTGCCAGCAGCTTAAGGATTGGACAGGAGCCCTACGAGCAGTACTTC. Together with reference TRBV7-4 and TRBJ2-7, the CDR3 gives the full variable domain: GAGVSQSPRYKVAKRGRDVALRCDSISGHVTLYWYRQTLGQGSEVLTYSQSDAQRDKSGRPSGRFSAERPERSVSTLKIQRTEQGDSAVYLCASSLRIGQEPYEQYFGPGTRLTVT.

The chain carries TRBV21-1 and TRBJ1-4; the table's D call of TRBD1 was not tested on the DNA. TRBV21-1 is tagged as a pseudogene. This CDR3 has 20 residues. For the CDR3, the DNA is TGTGCCAGCACTAGACAGGGGGCGATCCAACCCCGCTCAACTAATGAAAAACTGTTTTTT. This codes for CASTRQGAIQPRSTNEKLFF.

The chain joins TRBV19 to TRBJ2-3; TRBD1 agrees at 8 bases. The V segment lost 5 bases and the J segment 1 base; nucleotides outside the gene matches: 5. CDR1 is LNHDA and CDR2 is SQIVND in the germline V gene (reference sequence). This CDR3 region has 15 residues. The CDR3 reads CASSSGGGGTDTQYF. DNA of the CDR3: TGTGCCAGTAGTTCAGGGGGCGGTGGCACAGATACGCAGTATTTT. The variable domain in full, completed from reference TRBV19 and TRBJ2-3, reads DGGITQSPKYLFRKEGQNVTLSCEQNLNHDAMYWYRQDPGQGLRLIYYSQIVNDFQKGDIAEGYSVSREKKESFPLTVTSAQKNPTAFYLCASSSGGGGTDTQYFGPGTRLTVL.

J is TRBJ2-7 and V is TRBV27; D is perhaps TRBD1 (5 bases). CDR3 size: 15 residues. CDR1 and CDR2 (germline): MNHEY, SMNVEV (reference sequence). V was clipped by 5 bases and J by 1 base, with 15 bases between them. CDR3 coding DNA: TGTGCCAGCAGTCGGTGGGGCAGGCAATCCTACGAGCAGTACTTC. Translation gives CASSRWGRQSYEQYF.

The V gene is TRBV13, the J gene TRBJ2-3, with D possibly matching TRBD2 (6 bases). The CDR3 covers 15 residues. Trimming pared 3 bases from V and 2 bases from J, leaving 12 bases between. Per germline, CDR1 PRHDT and CDR2 FYEKMQ (reference sequence). The CDR3 sequence is CASSLTGTVTDTQYF. CDR3 bases: TGTGCCAGCAGCTTGACCGGGACTGTCACAGATACGCAGTATTTT.

This chain connects TRBV12-5 to TRBJ2-2, with 10 bases lining up with TRBD2. CDR1 and CDR2 (germline): LGHNT, FRNRAP. The CDR3 is 15 amino acids. Losses at the gene ends were 6 bases for V and 4 bases for J; bases not matched to a gene: 5. For the CDR3, the DNA is TGTGCTAGTGGGTTTAGCGGGAGGTTCACCGGGGAGCTGTTTTTT. Its protein product is CASGFSGRFTGELFF.

The chain has TRBV10-1 and TRBJ2-5; TRBD1 might be the D (6 bases). Between the trimmed V and J ends, which lost 5 bases and 2 bases, there was a span of 9 bases. In germline, CDR1 is WNHNN, CDR2 SYGVQD (reference sequence). CDR3 size: 13 residues. CDR3 coding DNA: TGCGCCAGCAGTCGACAGGTTCAAGAGACCCAGTACTTC. Its protein product is CASSRQVQETQYF.

J is TRBJ2-1 and V is TRBV5-1; D is uncertain. V was shortened by 3 bases and J by 4 bases, with 11 bases between the two germline ends. Germline loops: CDR1 SGHRS, CDR2 YFSETQ. CDR3 size: 14 residues. The CDR3 coding sequence is TGCGCCAGCAGCTCCGGAGCCTTTTACAATGAGCAGTTCTTC. Translating it yields CASSSGAFYNEQFF.

V usage is TRBV3-1 (or the pseudogene TRBV3-2) and J usage is TRBJ2-1, with a tentative D call TRBD2 (6 bases). V lost 4 bases to trimming and J lost 8 bases, with 15 bases between them. This CDR3 is built from 14 residues. The germline gives CDR1 LGHDT, CDR2 YNNKEL (reference sequence). The CDR3 protein is CASSRWEVLDEQFF. DNA for the CDR3: TGTGCCAGCAGCCGTTGGGAGGTGTTGGATGAGCAGTTCTTC.

V gene TRBV30 combines with J gene TRBJ1-4; D not resolved. Per the germline V gene, CDR1 is GTSNPN and CDR2 is SVGIG (reference sequence). The CDR3 runs to 15 residues. V lost 1 base and J 0 bases, leaving 9 bases between the germline ends. The CDR3 here is CAWSEQIATNEKLFF. In DNA form, the CDR3 reads TGTGCCTGGAGTGAACAGATTGCAACTAATGAAAAACTGTTTTTT.

The rearrangement uses TRBV29-1 and TRBJ2-1; 8 nucleotides match TRBD2. The V segment lost 6 bases and the J segment 7 bases; nucleotides outside the gene matches: 8. Per the germline V gene, CDR1 is SQVTM and CDR2 is ANQGSEA. This CDR3 comprises 13 residues. The CDR3 coding sequence is TGCAGCGTCTCAGCGGGAGTGGGTAATGAGCAGTTCTTC. Its translation is CSVSAGVGNEQFF.

This clone has just a few counts. The chain couples TRBV19 to TRBJ1-2, with unresolved D. Germline-derived CDR1 and CDR2 are LNHDA and SQIVND (reference sequence). V was shortened by 6 bases and J by 1 base, with 9 bases between the two germline ends. This CDR3 spans 13 amino acids. As DNA, the CDR3 is TGTGCCAGTAGCCCGGCGGGTAACTATGGCTACACCTTC. This sequence encodes CASSPAGNYGYTF.

In DNA form, the CDR3 reads TGTGCCAGCAGCGAGCCGGTTGGGAGGGACGAGCAGTACTTC. It encodes CASSEPVGRDEQYF. The chain carries TRBV5-6 and TRBJ2-7; TRBD2 aligns across 7 bases. V gave up 4 bases and J gave up 5 bases; unmatched junction bases: 9. There are 14 residues in the CDR3. Germline V gives CDR1 SGHDT, CDR2 YYEEEE. The full variable domain, completed using reference TRBV5-6 and TRBJ2-7, is DAGVTQSPTHLIKTRGQQVTLRCSPKSGHDTVSWYQQALGQGPQFIFQYYEEEERQRGNFPDRFSGHQFPNYSSELNVNALLLGDSALYLCASSEPVGRDEQYFGPGTRLTVT.

The V call is TRBV13, the J call TRBJ2-7; 8 bases match TRBD2. The CDR3 length is 17 residues. Germline lookup yields CDR1 PRHDT and CDR2 FYEKMQ (reference sequence). The V and J ends lost 4 bases and 1 base, in that order; junction bases with no gene match: 12. The CDR3 bases are TGTGCCAGCAGCTACCCATTGACTAGCGCCAGATCCTACGAGCAGTACTTC. Translation: CASSYPLTSARSYEQYF. The full variable domain, its missing parts supplied by reference TRBV13 and TRBJ2-7, is AAGVIQSPRHLIKEKRETATLKCYPIPRHDTVYWYQQGPGQDPQFLISFYEKMQSDKGSIPDRFSAQQFSDYHSELNMSSLELGDSALYFCASSYPLTSARSYEQYFGPGTRLTVT.

The CDR3 DNA sequence: TGTGCCAGCGGGAGTGCAGATACGCAGTATTTT. Translated, it gives CASGSADTQYF. V usage is TRBV3-1 (or the pseudogene TRBV3-2) and J usage is TRBJ2-3; possibly TRBD2 for D (5 bases). The CDR3 contains 11 residues. V was clipped by 8 bases and J by 4 bases, with 7 bases between them. The germline gives CDR1 LGHDT, CDR2 YNNKEL (reference sequence).

J is TRBJ2-7 and V is TRBV14; weak D call: TRBD2 (7 bases). Trimming took 0 bases from V and 0 from J, leaving 12 bases between them. Germline loops: CDR1 SGHDN, CDR2 FVKESK. The CDR3 length is 16 residues. The CDR3 is CASSQERGAISYEQYF. The CDR3 nucleotides are TGTGCCAGCAGCCAAGAACGGGGGGCGATCTCCTACGAGCAGTACTTC.

This clone was detected only once. J is TRBJ2-1 and V is TRBV2; TRBD1 matches 7 bases. The CDR3 spans 11 residues. Germline values: CDR1 SNHLY, CDR2 FYNNEI. The ends lost 11 bases at V and 7 bases at J; junction bases unmatched: 5. Here the CDR3 DNA reads TGTGCCGGAGGACAGGCAAATGAGCAGTTCTTC. This encodes CAGGQANEQFF. Full variable domain (outside the CDR3, taken from reference TRBV2 and TRBJ2-1): EPEVTQTPSHQVTQMGQEVILRCVPISNHLYFYWYRQILGQKVEFLVSFYNNEISEKSEIFDDQFSVERPDGSNFTLKIRSTKLEDSAMYFCAGGQANEQFFGPGTRLTVL.

This chain links TRBV5-6 with TRBJ1-6; 9 bases line up with TRBD1. CDR3 size: 13 residues. Unmatched junction bases numbered 2, after V lost 4 bases and J lost 9 bases. Germline CDR1 is SGHDT and CDR2 is YYEEEE. The CDR3 sequence is CASSPTGGSPLHF. Written as DNA, the CDR3 is TGTGCCAGCAGCCCGACAGGGGGTTCACCCCTCCACTTT.

This clone was detected only a few times. The chain is built from TRBV6-5 and TRBJ1-6; D is undetermined. The germline V and J ends were trimmed by 0 bases and 10 bases, with 16 bases remaining between them. CDR1 is MNHEY, CDR2 SVGAGI, per germline. CDR3 size: 16 residues. In nucleotides, the CDR3 is TGTGCCAGCAGTTACTCGTTCGGGGAGCTTGGGTCACCCCTCCACTTT. Encoded protein: CASSYSFGELGSPLHF.